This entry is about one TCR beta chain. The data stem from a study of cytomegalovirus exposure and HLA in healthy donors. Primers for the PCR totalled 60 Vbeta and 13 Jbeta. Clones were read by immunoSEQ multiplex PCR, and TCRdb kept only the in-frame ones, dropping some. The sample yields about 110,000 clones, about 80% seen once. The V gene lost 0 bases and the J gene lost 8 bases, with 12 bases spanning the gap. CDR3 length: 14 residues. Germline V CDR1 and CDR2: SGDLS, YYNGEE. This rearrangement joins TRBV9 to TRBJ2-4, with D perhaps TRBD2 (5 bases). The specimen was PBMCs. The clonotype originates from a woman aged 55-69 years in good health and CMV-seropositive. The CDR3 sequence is CASSVGEGSYIQYF. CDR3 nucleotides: TGTGCCAGCAGCGTAGGAGAGGGATCGTACATTCAGTACTTC.